The 23 T cell receptor beta chains below all came from one sample that was sequenced in a study of blood T cell repertoires in COVID-19 (dated by TCRdb to the early 2020s). The library was built by means of the immunoSEQ multiplex PCR assay. TCRdb's version of the immuneACCESS table is confined to in-frame rearrangements and falls short of the full clone set. An unresolved V gene accounts for under half of the shortfall where checked; the remainder is of unknown origin. A total of about 110,000 clones appear in this sample, nearly 80% of them only once. Around 15% of the sample comes from the top ten. The specimen was peripheral blood. These receptors came from a woman at least 80 years old with active or convalescent COVID-19.

This chain links TRBV9 with TRBJ1-3; no firm D call. With 0 bases removed from V and 1 base from J, the gap between germline ends came to 5 bases. The CDR3 consists of 14 residues. Germline CDR1 and CDR2: SGDLS and YYNGEE. The CDR3 sequence is CASSVGQSGNTIYF. The CDR3 DNA reads TGTGCCAGCAGCGTAGGGCAGTCTGGAAACACCATATATTTT.

This clone was seen a few times. The chain combines TRBV27 with TRBJ2-7, with TRBD2 identical over 11 bases. The V gene's germline CDR1 is MNHEY and CDR2 SMNVEV (reference sequence). The J segment lost 0 bases and the V segment lost 6 bases, leaving 4 bases of the junction unmatched. The CDR3 is made up of 15 amino acids. CDR3 amino acids: CASSFSGRGSYEQYF. CDR3 coding DNA: TGTGCCAGCAGCTTTAGCGGGAGGGGCTCCTACGAGCAGTACTTC.

The chain uses TRBV29-1 and TRBJ2-7; TRBD1 agrees at 9 bases. J was trimmed by 4 bases and V by 7 bases; bases with no gene match: 8. This CDR3 comprises 13 residues. Germline CDR1 reads SQVTM; CDR2 reads ANQGSEA. CDR3 bases: TGCAGCGGGGTACCGGGACAGGGATACGAGCAGTACTTC. As protein: CSGVPGQGYEQYF.

This clone came up a few times. The chain links TRBV7-2 to TRBJ2-3; 7 bases align to TRBD2. This CDR3 spans 14 amino acids. The J segment lost 4 bases and the V segment lost 5 bases, leaving 6 bases of the junction unmatched. CDR1 and CDR2 from the germline V gene are SGHTA and FQGNSA. The CDR3 region is CASSNGLGADTQYF. DNA of the CDR3: TGTGCCAGCAGCAACGGACTAGGGGCAGATACGCAGTATTTT.

The V gene is TRBV18, the J gene TRBJ2-1, with D possibly TRBD2 on 6 matching bases. Trimming took 6 bases from V and 8 from J, leaving 20 bases between them. Germline values: CDR1 KGHSH, CDR2 LQKENI. This CDR3 contains 15 residues. CDR3: CASSPAGPSLDEQFF. The DNA for the CDR3 is TGTGCCAGCTCGCCCGCGGGACCCTCCTTGGATGAGCAGTTCTTC. Using reference TRBV18 and TRBJ2-1 for the parts outside the CDR3, the full variable domain is NAGVMQNPRHLVRRRGQEARLRCSPMKGHSHVYWYRQLPEEGLKFMVYLQKENIIDESGMPKERFSAEFPKEGPSILRIQQVVRGDSAAYFCASSPAGPSLDEQFFGPGTRLTVL.

The chain joins TRBV6-6 to TRBJ2-7; D not resolved. The CDR3 sequence is 12 residues long. The V end lost 6 bases, the J end lost 2 bases, and 8 bases lay between the germline ends. CDR1 and CDR2 (germline): MNHNY, SVGAGI (reference sequence). CDR3 bases: TGTGCCAGCAGCCCTGTTGCCTACGAGCAGTACTTC. It translates to CASSPVAYEQYF.

The genes are TRBV11-2 and TRBJ2-3; maybe TRBD1 (7 bases). Germline V gene data show CDR1 as SGHAT and CDR2 as FQNNGV. This CDR3 is 15 amino acids long. V was clipped by 5 bases and J by 4 bases, with 16 bases between them. The CDR3 DNA is TGTGCCAGCAGCCAGGGGGGTCATCGGGCAGATACGCAGTATTTT. The encoded protein is CASSQGGHRADTQYF.

The rearrangement uses TRBV19 and TRBJ2-1; 8 bases line up with TRBD2. CDR1 and CDR2 from the germline V gene are LNHDA and SQIVND (reference sequence). The length of the CDR3 is 15 residues. The ends lost 6 bases at V and 7 bases at J; junction bases unmatched: 11. Here the CDR3 DNA reads TGTGCCAGTAGACCCAGGGGACTAGTCAGGAATGAGCAGTTCTTC. It specifies CASRPRGLVRNEQFF.

The chain has TRBV28 and TRBJ2-1; 10 bases match TRBD2. Germline CDR1 is MDHEN and CDR2 is SYDVKM. The V and J ends lost 7 bases and 2 bases, in that order; junction bases with no gene match: 11. The CDR3 totals 17 residues. DNA of the CDR3: TGTGCCAGCACCCAAAACCCTACTAGCGGGACCTACAATGAGCAGTTCTTC. Amino acid sequence: CASTQNPTSGTYNEQFF.

V and J are TRBV18 and TRBJ1-2; tentative D call: TRBD1 (6 bases). Germline CDR1 and CDR2: KGHSH and LQKENI. This CDR3 has 13 amino acids. Trimming left V 4 bases short and J 1 base short, with 7 bases between. The CDR3 reads CASSRGHNYGYTF. The DNA for the CDR3 is TGTGCCAGCTCACGGGGACATAACTATGGCTACACCTTC.

V and J are TRBV2 and TRBJ1-6, with 8 bases aligning to TRBD1. This CDR3 is built from 14 residues. V shed 5 bases, J shed 7 bases, and the junction held 4 bases outside the gene matches. In germline, CDR1 is SNHLY, CDR2 FYNNEI. The DNA for the CDR3 is TGTGCCAGCAGTCGACAGGGGAAAAATTCACCCCTCCACTTT. Its protein is CASSRQGKNSPLHF.

The rearrangement links TRBV21-1 to TRBJ1-5; the table's D call of TRBD1 was not tested on the DNA. TRBV21-1 is an annotated pseudogene. This CDR3 region has 12 residues. CDR3 sequence: CASTGHLLPQHF. CDR3 coding DNA: TGTGCCAGCACGGGACACCTTCTGCCCCAGCATTTT.

The V and J genes are TRBV7-2 and TRBJ2-5, with TRBD2 identical over 9 bases. The CDR3 length is 15 residues. CDR1 SGHTA and CDR2 FQGNSA come from the germline V gene. V was clipped by 4 bases and J by 5 bases; unmatched bases: 8. The CDR3 spells CASSYVAGDGETQYF. The CDR3 DNA reads as TGTGCCAGCAGCTACGTAGCGGGAGACGGTGAGACCCAGTACTTC. The variable domain in full, with the rest retrieved from reference TRBV7-2 and TRBJ2-5, is GAGVSQSPSNKVTEKGKDVELRCDPISGHTALYWYRQSLGQGLEFLIYFQGNSAPDKSGLPSDRFSAERTGGSVSTLTIQRTQQEDSAVYLCASSYVAGDGETQYFGPGTRLLVL.

The chain is built from TRBV10-3 and TRBJ2-3; 8 bases match TRBD1. CDR3 length: 14 residues. V dropped 6 bases and J dropped 2; count of bases not matched to a gene: 4. The germline CDR1 and CDR2 sequences are ENHRY and SYGVKD. CDR3: CAISRGPNTDTQYF. The CDR3 coding sequence is TGTGCCATCAGCAGGGGGCCCAACACAGATACGCAGTATTTT.

The CDR3 is CASTARDRGLRAFF. The CDR3 DNA sequence: TGTGCCAGCACTGCCCGGGACAGGGGGCTTAGGGCTTTCTTT. The chain recombines TRBV2 with TRBJ1-1; 12 nucleotides line up with TRBD1. From germline, CDR1 is SNHLY and CDR2 FYNNEI. The CDR3 extends over 14 amino acids. The J segment lost 11 bases and the V segment lost 7 bases, leaving 11 bases of the junction unmatched.

The rearrangement uses TRBV10-1 and TRBJ2-5, with D possibly TRBD2 on 6 matching bases. Deletions cut 8 bases from V and 0 bases from J, with 22 bases between. The CDR3 covers 17 residues. Germline-derived CDR1 and CDR2 are WNHNN and SYGVQD (reference sequence). CDR3 protein: CASGLPKRTIYQETQYF. The CDR3 coding sequence is TGCGCCAGCGGACTGCCCAAACGGACTATATACCAAGAGACCCAGTACTTC.

J is TRBJ1-6 and V is TRBV4-1, with a weak D call TRBD1 (5 bases). V lost 0 bases, J lost 4 bases, and 13 bases lay in between. CDR3 length equals 17 residues. The V gene's germline CDR1 is MGHRA and CDR2 YSYEKL. The CDR3 region has the DNA TGCGCCAGCAGCCAAGATAACCAGGGCCGGTATAATTCACCCCTCCACTTT. Translation gives CASSQDNQGRYNSPLHF.

This clone was counted a single time. The chain has TRBV10-3 and TRBJ2-7; D is perhaps TRBD1 (6 bases). Germline V gene lookup returns CDR1 ENHRY and CDR2 SYGVKD. The CDR3 sequence is 15 residues long. Trimming shortened V by 5 bases and J by 3 bases, and 17 bases separated the two germline ends. The CDR3 DNA is TGTGCCATCAGTACAACGGACCGGGACAACTACGAGCAGTACTTC. Its translation is CAISTTDRDNYEQYF.

The chain recombines TRBV7-2 with TRBJ1-6; TRBD1 is a possible D gene (6 bases). Germline CDR1 reads SGHTA; CDR2 reads FQGNSA. V lost 5 bases and J 14 bases, leaving 22 bases between the germline ends. The CDR3 is made up of 15 amino acids. CDR3 sequence: CASSQRDRTWGSLHF. The CDR3 DNA is TGTGCCAGCAGCCAGCGTGACAGGACATGGGGTTCCCTCCACTTT.

The J gene is TRBJ1-2, the V gene TRBV9; D is unresolved. V lost 1 base to trimming and J lost 11 bases, with 18 bases between them. The length of the CDR3 is 14 residues. Looked up from germline, CDR1 is SGDLS and CDR2 is YYNGEE. CDR3 loop: CASSVRETSKGYTF. CDR3 nucleotides: TGTGCCAGCAGCGTACGGGAAACTAGTAAAGGTTACACCTTC.

This chain joins TRBV5-1 and TRBJ2-1; tentatively, D is TRBD2 (5 bases). In germline, CDR1 is SGHRS, CDR2 YFSETQ. V dropped 4 bases and J dropped 5 bases, with 13 bases sitting between them. This CDR3 has 14 amino acids. CDR3 bases: TGCGCCAGCAGCCGGAGGACGGAGAACAATGAGCAGTTCTTC. This sequence encodes CASSRRTENNEQFF.

The table lists this clone with a few counts. The chain is built from TRBV7-9 and TRBJ2-6; 8 bases agree with TRBD2. The length of the CDR3 is 17 residues. V lost 5 bases and J lost 4; bases outside the gene matches: 10. Germline loops: CDR1 SEHNR, CDR2 FQNEAQ (reference sequence). The CDR3 spells CASSPRGGPKGANVLTF. The CDR3 region has the DNA TGTGCCAGCAGCCCCCGGGGGGGCCCGAAGGGGGCCAACGTCCTGACTTTC.

This clone is a singleton in its sample. V gene TRBV5-1 combines with J gene TRBJ1-5; maybe TRBD1 (5 bases). Trimming took off 0 bases at V and 6 bases at J, with 10 bases between the two ends. Looked up from germline, CDR1 is SGHRS and CDR2 is YFSETQ. This CDR3 spans 14 amino acids. The CDR3 nucleotides read TGCGCCAGCAGCTTGGACCAGGGTGGTCAGCCCCAGCATTTT. This codes for CASSLDQGGQPQHF. Full variable domain (remainder filled in from reference TRBV5-1 and TRBJ1-5): KAGVTQTPRYLIKTRGQQVTLSCSPISGHRSVSWYQQTPGQGLQFLFEYFSETQRNKGNFPGRFSGRQFSNSRSEMNVSTLELGDSALYLCASSLDQGGQPQHFGDGTRLSIL.